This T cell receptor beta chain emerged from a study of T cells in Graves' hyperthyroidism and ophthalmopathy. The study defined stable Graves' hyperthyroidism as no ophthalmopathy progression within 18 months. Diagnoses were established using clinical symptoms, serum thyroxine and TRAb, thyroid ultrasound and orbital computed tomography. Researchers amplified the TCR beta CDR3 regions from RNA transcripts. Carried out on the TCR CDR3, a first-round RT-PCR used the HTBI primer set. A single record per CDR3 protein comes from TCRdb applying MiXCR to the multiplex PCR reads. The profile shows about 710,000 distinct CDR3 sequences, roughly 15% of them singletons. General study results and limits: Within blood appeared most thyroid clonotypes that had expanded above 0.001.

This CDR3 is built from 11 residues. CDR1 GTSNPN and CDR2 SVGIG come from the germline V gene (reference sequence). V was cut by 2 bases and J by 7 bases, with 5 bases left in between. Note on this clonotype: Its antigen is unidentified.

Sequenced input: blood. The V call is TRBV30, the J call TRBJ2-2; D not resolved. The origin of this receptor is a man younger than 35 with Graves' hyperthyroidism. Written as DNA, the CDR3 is TGTGCCTGGAGTTACGGCGGGGAGCTGTTTTTT. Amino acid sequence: CAWSYGGELFF.